This passage covers 18 T cell receptor beta chains from one sample sequenced in a study of cytomegalovirus exposure and HLA in healthy donors. PCR involved 60 Vbeta and 13 Jbeta primers. Assay used: immunoSEQ multiplex PCR; TCRdb lists only in-frame clones, some missing. This table holds over 100,000 clones, around 63% found once. The sample taken for sequencing was PBMCs. The receptors here all came from a human donor in good health.

The V gene is TRBV18, the J gene TRBJ2-7, with a tentative D call TRBD2 (6 bases). The germline CDR1 and CDR2 sequences are KGHSH and LQKENI. V was pared by 0 bases and J by 0 bases, with 15 bases between. This CDR3 contains 17 residues. The CDR3 here is CASSPPGRDRSSYEQYF. The CDR3 DNA is TGTGCCAGCTCACCACCAGGGCGGGACCGGAGCTCCTACGAGCAGTACTTC.

This chain joins TRBV9 and TRBJ1-2, with no clear D. The CDR3 has 12 amino acids. Trimming removed 1 base at V and 3 bases at J, with 4 bases between. Germline CDR1 and CDR2: SGDLS and YYNGEE. The CDR3 bases are TGTGCCAGCAGCGTAAGAGACTATGGCTACACCTTC. Translation gives CASSVRDYGYTF.

This clone was observed a handful of times. This rearrangement joins TRBV5-1 to TRBJ2-2, with 7 bases identical to TRBD1. The J segment lost 2 bases and the V segment lost 3 bases, leaving 13 bases of the junction unmatched. Germline V gives CDR1 SGHRS, CDR2 YFSETQ. The CDR3 has 18 amino acids. The CDR3 region has the DNA TGCGCCAGCAGCTCGTCCCTAGGGTCAGGGGGAAACACCGGGGAGCTGTTTTTT. It yields the protein CASSSSLGSGGNTGELFF.

This chain uses TRBV7-9 with TRBJ2-3, with 7 bases identical to TRBD2. Per the germline V gene, CDR1 is SEHNR and CDR2 is FQNEAQ (reference sequence). The CDR3 spans 14 residues. V lost 5 bases and J lost 1; bases outside the gene matches: 3. DNA of the CDR3: TGTGCCAGCAGCGCTAGCGGAGGCACAGATACGCAGTATTTT. This encodes CASSASGGTDTQYF.

The rearrangement joins TRBV4-1 to TRBJ1-1; a weak D match, TRBD1 (5 bases). V dropped 1 base and J dropped 7 bases, with 19 bases sitting between them. This CDR3 is 16 amino acids long. CDR1 MGHRA and CDR2 YSYEKL come from the germline V gene. The DNA of the CDR3 is TGCGCCAGCAGCCAAGTCGGCTCAGGGTCGAAGGGTGAAGCTTTCTTT. It specifies CASSQVGSGSKGEAFF.

The chain joins TRBV27 to TRBJ1-2; 7 bases are shared with TRBD1. CDR1 is MNHEY, CDR2 SMNVEV, per germline (reference sequence). The V gene end was trimmed by 5 bases and the J gene end by 3 bases; junction bases not matched to a gene: 9. The CDR3 runs 15 residues. The CDR3 here is CASSHSTGLDYGYTF. The CDR3, as DNA: TGTGCCAGCAGTCACTCGACAGGGTTGGACTATGGCTACACCTTC.

The rearrangement links TRBV25-1 to TRBJ2-7, with TRBD1 as a possible D gene (5 bases). The CDR3 is made up of 12 amino acids. CDR1 and CDR2 from the germline V gene are MGHDK and SYGVNS. V was shortened by 4 bases and J by 1 base, with 5 bases between the two germline ends. The CDR3 loop reads CASSGQSYEQYF. In DNA form, the CDR3 reads TGTGCCAGCAGTGGACAGTCCTACGAGCAGTACTTC.

This clone was seen a few times. The chain links TRBV5-4 to TRBJ2-1, with D possibly TRBD1 on 6 matching bases. Deletions cut 3 bases from V and 6 bases from J, with 13 bases between. Looked up from germline, CDR1 is SGHNT and CDR2 is YYREEE (reference sequence). CDR3 length: 14 residues. The CDR3 region is CASSSRQEPNEQFF. The DNA for the CDR3 is TGTGCCAGCAGCTCCCGACAGGAGCCCAATGAGCAGTTCTTC.

The chain recombines TRBV5-4 with TRBJ2-7; possibly TRBD1 for D (5 bases). Germline assignment: CDR1 SGHNT and CDR2 YYREEE (reference sequence). V was shortened by 4 bases and J by 6 bases, with 20 bases between the two germline ends. This CDR3 is built from 15 residues. For the CDR3, the DNA is TGTGCCAGCAGCCGCATGACGACAGCCCGAGGCGAGCAGTACTTC. It is translated as CASSRMTTARGEQYF. The full variable domain, rest sourced from reference TRBV5-4 and TRBJ2-7, is ETGVTQSPTHLIKTRGQQVTLRCSSQSGHNTVSWYQQALGQGPQFIFQYYREEENGRGNFPPRFSGLQFPNYSSELNVNALELDDSALYLCASSRMTTARGEQYFGPGTRLTVT.

The V call is TRBV4-1, the J call TRBJ2-3; tentatively, D is TRBD1 (5 bases). CDR3 length: 19 residues. Trimming shortened V by 0 bases and J by 2 bases, and 21 bases separated the two germline ends. Germline V gene data show CDR1 as MGHRA and CDR2 as YSYEKL. In DNA form, the CDR3 reads TGCGCCAGCAGCCAAGATGCCGGCAGGGCATCGTCCCTCACAGATACGCAGTATTTT. It specifies CASSQDAGRASSLTDTQYF.

This chain links TRBV28 with TRBJ1-3; TRBD1 might be the D (6 bases). The CDR3 spans 15 residues. Trimming stripped 5 bases from V and 2 bases from J, with 13 bases between. Germline values: CDR1 MDHEN, CDR2 SYDVKM. The CDR3 region has the DNA TGTGCCAGCAGTCTCACAGGGTTAACTGGAAACACCATATATTTT. This encodes CASSLTGLTGNTIYF. The variable domain in full, completed from reference TRBV28 and TRBJ1-3, reads DVKVTQSSRYLVKRTGEKVFLECVQDMDHENMFWYRQDPGLGLRLIYFSYDVKMKEKGDIPEGYSVSREKKERFSLILESASTNQTSMYLCASSLTGLTGNTIYFGEGSWLTVV.

This clone was found a few times. This sequence joins TRBV18 and TRBJ2-5, with 12 nucleotides matching TRBD2. Germline assignment: CDR1 KGHSH and CDR2 LQKENI. The CDR3 spans 16 residues. V gave up 4 bases and J gave up 5 bases; unmatched junction bases: 8. DNA for the CDR3: TGTGCCAGCTCACTTCGGACTAGCGGGACTGGGGAGACCCAGTACTTC. It specifies CASSLRTSGTGETQYF.

The chain couples TRBV18 to TRBJ2-2; 7 positions agree with TRBD1. J gave up 6 bases and V 3 bases, and 4 bases lay outside the gene matches. CDR3 length equals 14 residues. CDR1 KGHSH and CDR2 LQKENI come from the germline V gene. The CDR3 DNA reads TGTGCCAGCTCACCCCGGGACAGCCCCGGGGAGCTGTTTTTT. It is translated as CASSPRDSPGELFF. The full variable domain, completed using reference TRBV18 and TRBJ2-2, is NAGVMQNPRHLVRRRGQEARLRCSPMKGHSHVYWYRQLPEEGLKFMVYLQKENIIDESGMPKERFSAEFPKEGPSILRIQQVVRGDSAAYFCASSPRDSPGELFFGEGSRLTVL.

This chain's CDR3 is CASRLRDRGSWEQFF. The CDR3 region has the DNA TGTGCCAGTAGACTCCGGGACAGGGGGTCGTGGGAGCAGTTCTTC. The gene calls are TRBV19 and TRBJ2-1, with 11 positions matching TRBD1. CDR3 length: 15 amino acids. Germline V gene data show CDR1 as LNHDA and CDR2 as SQIVND (reference sequence). Trimming took 6 bases from V and 10 from J; bases not matched to a gene: 11.

This chain joins TRBV29-1 and TRBJ1-1; a weak D match, TRBD1 (5 bases). Trimming took off 0 bases at V and 12 bases at J, with 8 bases between the two ends. Germline V gene sequence: CDR1 SQVTM, CDR2 ANQGSEA. The CDR3 contains 10 residues. The CDR3 protein is CSVEDRVTFF. DNA for the CDR3: TGCAGCGTTGAAGACAGGGTGACTTTCTTT.

This clone was seen once. The chain couples TRBV20-1 to TRBJ2-7; unclear D gene. CDR3 length equals 11 residues. Trimming stripped 2 bases from V and 1 base from J, with 3 bases between. The germline CDR1 and CDR2 sequences are DFQATT and SNEGSKA (reference sequence). DNA of the CDR3: TGCAGTGCTAGACTTTCCTACGAGCAGTACTTC. It specifies CSARLSYEQYF.

The CDR3 here is CASSIQGYYGYTF. For the CDR3, the DNA is TGTGCCAGTAGTATACAGGGCTACTATGGCTACACCTTC. The rearrangement links TRBV19 to TRBJ1-2; the D gene is possibly TRBD1 (5 bases). This CDR3 contains 13 residues. Germline V gene data show CDR1 as LNHDA and CDR2 as SQIVND (reference sequence). V lost 2 bases to trimming and J lost 3 bases, with 7 bases between them.

The rearrangement links TRBV4-1 to TRBJ1-4; 7 positions agree with TRBD1. The junction had 3 bases not matched to a gene; V was cut back by 4 bases and J by 4 bases. Germline V lookup: CDR1 MGHRA, CDR2 YSYEKL. The CDR3 contains 14 residues. The CDR3 region is CASSRTGLNEKLFF. The DNA for the CDR3 is TGCGCCAGCAGCCGGACAGGCCTTAATGAAAAACTGTTTTTT.